This TCR beta chain was identified in a study of blood T cell repertoires in COVID-19 (dated by TCRdb to the early 2020s). A note on the overall study: Samples covering the acute and convalescent phases of COVID-19 were provided by collaborators in the United States, Italy and Spain. The material from the prospective study consisted of cDNA or gDNA derived from T cells, B-cell-depleted T cells, or PBMCs. Subjects who had been exposed to COVID-19, were actively infected with it, or had recovered from it provided the deeply sampled blood TCRbeta repertoires that made up the dataset. The repertoires were made available in a free public database intended to serve as a resource for research on the immune response to SARS-CoV-2. Samples were obtained from the ongoing ImmuneRACE study (first 160 participants) and from over a thousand subjects provided by 6 global collaborators. Nearly every sample came with metadata listing a de-identified subject ID, COVID-19 status, age in years and sex. Where available, HLA class I and class II types were taken from metadata supplied by the sample provider and were not determined by assay-based typing.

Concerning this clone itself: What this receptor recognizes is not known. Base quality data are lacking; no much larger clone is found one base away.

The paper as a whole reports these results and caveats: The amount of clinical and demographic metadata varied by source and participant and was provided uncurated.

The collaborating institutions used their own protocols to collect whole blood in K2EDTA tubes. For TCRbeta analysis, collaborators shipped samples in one of three forms: frozen whole blood, isolated PBMCs, or DNA extracted from either of those sample types. Taken from cysteine to phenylalanine, the CDR3 has 17 residues. Only CDR3 DNA remains: 51 bases, in frame from the first base. According to the germline V gene, CDR1 reads MDHEN and CDR2 reads SYDVKM. V is cut by 1 base and J by 3 bases, and the space between the germline ends is 18 bases. The immunoSEQ Assay, a bias-controlled multiplex PCR, was used to amplify TCRbeta CDR3 regions from genomic DNA. From the authors' description of their analysis: The number of nucleated cells in each sample was estimated from the amplification of reference gene primers within the assay. To quantify the absolute abundance of each unique TCRbeta CDR3 rearrangement, sequence reads were collapsed and filtered. For each sample, productive Simpson clonality was calculated by taking the square root of Simpson's diversity index across productive rearrangements. Here the immuneACCESS table is served through TCRdb, limited to in-frame sequences with V and J called. Missing clones are a known gap in these copies; in checked studies unresolved V genes cover under half, and the rest lacks a known reason. From that table come the V and J calls and clone size; the DNA was used to work out D and trimming. The sample data list about 17,000 clones, and approximately 90% of these were observed just once. The ten largest clones add up to about a sixth of the sample.

This receptor was obtained from a man aged 45-65 years with active COVID-19. Sequencing input: peripheral blood. The chain couples TRBV28 to TRBJ1-2; the D gene is perhaps TRBD1, on 6 matching bases. The nucleotide sequence reads TGTGCCAGCAGTTTATTTATTAAGGACAGAGCTCACTATGGCTACACCTTC. It is translated as CASSLFIKDRAHYGYTF.